Listed below are T cell receptor beta chains from one sample, sequenced in a study of OX40 agonist ivuxolimab in advanced cancers. The repertoire was sequenced with immunoSEQ multiplex PCR; TCRdb's copy has only in-frame clones and lacks some. The sample lists some 150,000 clones, 90% to 95% occurring once. Sample: CD4+ or CD8+ T cells sorted from blood, taken in a trial of the OX40 agonist ivuxolimab. The receptor source for this set is an adult with an advanced solid tumor such as melanoma, head and neck, liver or kidney cancer. CDR3s include the opening cysteine and the closing phenylalanine or tryptophan. D genes are given only for firm matches.

V: TRBV5-4
J: TRBJ2-1
D: TRBD2
CDR3: CASSFAGGQYNEQFF
DNA: TGTGCCAGCAGCTTCGCGGGGGGGCAGTACAATGAGCAGTTCTTC

V: TRBV5-1
J: TRBJ2-7
D: TRBD1
CDR3: CASSLGTGGGYEQYF
DNA: TGCGCCAGCAGCTTGGGGACAGGGGGGGGGTACGAGCAGTACTTC

V: TRBV6-1
J: TRBJ2-7
D: TRBD2
CDR3: CASSAGLYYEQYF
DNA: TGTGCCAGCAGTGCGGGACTATACTACGAGCAGTACTTC

V: TRBV6-4
J: TRBJ2-6
D: TRBD2
CDR3: CASSELAGGPSGANVLTF
DNA: TGTGCCAGCAGTGAACTAGCGGGAGGACCTTCTGGGGCCAACGTCCTGACTTTC

V: TRBV7-2
J: TRBJ1-4
D: .
CDR3: CASSLWAGGEKLFF
DNA: TGTGCCAGCAGCTTGTGGGCCGGGGGCGAAAAACTGTTTTTT

V: TRBV12-5
J: TRBJ1-4
D: .
CDR3: CATQRGASEKLFF
DNA: TGTGCTACCCAACGGGGCGCGAGTGAAAAACTGTTTTTT

V: TRBV30
J: TRBJ1-2
D: TRBD1
CDR3: CAWTRQGVMRGYGYTF
DNA: TGTGCCTGGACCAGACAGGGAGTTATGAGAGGCTATGGCTACACCTTC

V: TRBV7-3
J: TRBJ2-3
D: TRBD2
CDR3: CASSSKGGNTDTQYF
DNA: TGTGCCAGCAGCTCGAAGGGAGGGAACACAGATACGCAGTATTTT

V: TRBV7-9
J: TRBJ1-1
D: TRBD1
CDR3: CASSRGEGAGAFF
DNA: TGTGCCAGCAGCCGCGGAGAGGGGGCAGGTGCTTTCTTT

V: TRBV14
J: TRBJ1-1
D: TRBD1
CDR3: CASSPGTGMTEAFF
DNA: TGTGCCAGCAGCCCCGGGACAGGGATGACTGAAGCTTTCTTT

V: TRBV10-3
J: TRBJ1-1
D: TRBD1
CDR3: CAISETTGGENTEAFF
DNA: TGTGCCATCAGTGAGACGACAGGGGGAGAGAACACTGAAGCTTTCTTT

V: TRBV6-5
J: TRBJ1-2
D: TRBD1
CDR3: CASSPGGNYGYTF
DNA: TGTGCCAGCAGCCCAGGGGGAAACTATGGCTACACCTTC

V: TRBV6-5
J: TRBJ2-7
D: .
CDR3: CASSYSTRDVSYEQYF
DNA: TGTGCCAGCAGTTACTCGACCAGGGACGTATCCTACGAGCAGTACTTC

V: TRBV6-6
J: TRBJ2-5
D: TRBD1
CDR3: CASKDTGVGETQYF
DNA: TGTGCCAGCAAAGATACAGGGGTAGGGGAGACCCAGTACTTC

V: TRBV6-1
J: TRBJ1-2
D: .
CDR3: CASSLGSGYTF
DNA: TGTGCCAGCAGTCTGGGAAGCGGCTACACCTTC

V: TRBV2
J: TRBJ1-5
D: .
CDR3: CASRTRQSHQPQHF
DNA: TGTGCCAGCAGGACCCGACAGTCCCATCAGCCCCAGCATTTT

V: TRBV11-2
J: TRBJ1-3
D: .
CDR3: CASSPRQGRGNTIYF
DNA: TGTGCCAGCAGCCCTCGGCAGGGTAGAGGAAACACCATATATTTT

V: TRBV2
J: TRBJ1-2
D: TRBD1
CDR3: CASSMTGVGYGYTF
DNA: TGTGCCAGCAGTATGACAGGGGTGGGCTATGGCTACACCTTC

V: TRBV7-2
J: TRBJ1-3
D: TRBD1
CDR3: CASSPPGQGAGNTIYF
DNA: TGTGCCAGCAGCCCCCCGGGACAGGGAGCCGGAAACACCATATATTTT

V: TRBV20-1
J: TRBJ2-7
D: .
CDR3: CSALSYEQYF
DNA: TGCAGTGCTCTTTCCTACGAGCAGTACTTC

V: TRBV4-3
J: TRBJ1-2
D: .
CDR3: CASSQGQINYGYTF
DNA: TGCGCCAGCAGCCAAGGACAGATAAACTATGGCTACACCTTC